The 32 T cell receptor beta chains reported below all come from one sample, sequenced in a study of cytomegalovirus exposure and HLA in healthy donors. Primers for the PCR totalled 60 Vbeta and 13 Jbeta. Only in-frame clones appear in the TCRdb table, and some are missing; sequencing was by immunoSEQ multiplex PCR. The sample carries approximately 100,000 clones, about a tenth recorded once. The sample comprised PBMCs. These receptors were taken from a man between 45 and 60 years old in good health and CMV-seropositive.

This clone was found a few times. The chain couples TRBV19 to TRBJ1-1; D may be TRBD1 (6 bases). The CDR3 has 14 amino acids. The V end was cut by 6 bases, the J end by 6 bases, with 17 bases between. Germline V gives CDR1 LNHDA, CDR2 SQIVND (reference sequence). The CDR3 DNA reads as TGTGCCAGTAGGGAAGGGGGGGACGTGGCTGAAGCTTTCTTT. Translation: CASREGGDVAEAFF.

This clone has only a few counts. V and J are TRBV6-1 and TRBJ2-4; D unclear. Germline V gives CDR1 MNHNS, CDR2 SASEGT. The germline V and J ends were trimmed by 4 bases and 8 bases, with 9 bases remaining between them. The CDR3 loop spans 12 amino acids. The CDR3 here is CASSGPQDIQYF. The CDR3 DNA reads TGTGCCAGCAGTGGGCCCCAGGACATTCAGTACTTC.

The chain is built from TRBV7-2 and TRBJ2-5; D remains unclear. CDR1 is SGHTA, CDR2 FQGNSA, per germline. The CDR3 runs to 15 residues. The ends were cut back, 5 bases at V and 0 bases at J, with 13 bases in the middle. The CDR3 here is CASSPAHGYQETQYF. The CDR3 coding sequence is TGTGCCAGCAGCCCCGCCCACGGGTACCAAGAGACCCAGTACTTC.

This clone turned up a few times. The rearrangement uses TRBV6-4 and TRBJ1-1, with TRBD1 as a possible D gene (5 bases). Deletions cut 6 bases from V and 6 bases from J, with 14 bases between. The CDR3 consists of 13 residues. Germline-derived CDR1 and CDR2 are MRHNA and SNTAGT. The CDR3 protein is CASRLTGGAEAFF. For the CDR3, the DNA is TGTGCCAGCAGATTGACCGGAGGGGCTGAAGCTTTCTTT.

This clone was detected only a few times. One end of the junction fails to match germline, which may point to a read error. The V and J genes are TRBV7-7 and TRBJ2-3, with TRBD2 identical over 7 bases. The CDR3 totals 15 residues. CDR1 is SSHAT, CDR2 FNYEAQ, per germline (reference sequence). The CDR3 is CASSSGLLSTDTQYF. DNA for the CDR3: TGTGCTAGCAGCTCGGGACTACTAAGCACAGATACGCAGTATTTT.

Only a few counts were recorded for this clone. The chain uses TRBV28 and TRBJ2-2, with 10 bases fitting TRBD2. V gave up 8 bases and J gave up 5 bases; unmatched junction bases: 11. Looked up from germline, CDR1 is MDHEN and CDR2 is SYDVKM. CDR3 size: 16 residues. CDR3 protein: CASCLRRLAGTGELFF. The CDR3 DNA follows: TGTGCCAGCTGTCTAAGGAGACTAGCGGGTACCGGGGAGCTGTTTTTT.

This clone turned up a few times. This sequence joins TRBV11-2 and TRBJ2-1, with D perhaps matching TRBD1 (7 bases). Germline lookup yields CDR1 SGHAT and CDR2 FQNNGV. CDR3 length: 15 amino acids. The V end was cut by 1 base, the J end by 6 bases, with 13 bases between. As DNA, the CDR3 is TGTGCCAGCAGCTTAGGGCAGGGGGGAGGCAATGAGCAGTTCTTC. Residues: CASSLGQGGGNEQFF.

The chain links TRBV27 to TRBJ2-1; TRBD2 matches at 8 bases. The CDR3 is 16 residues long. The junction had 8 bases not matched to a gene; V was cut back by 5 bases and J by 2 bases. CDR1 and CDR2 from the germline V gene are MNHEY and SMNVEV (reference sequence). This CDR3 is CASSATSGTAYNEQFF. The DNA for the CDR3 is TGTGCCAGCAGTGCCACTAGCGGTACCGCCTACAATGAGCAGTTCTTC.

The J gene is TRBJ2-1, the V gene TRBV30; 8 nucleotides agree with TRBD2. Germline values: CDR1 GTSNPN, CDR2 SVGIG (reference sequence). The V and J ends lost 4 bases and 7 bases, in that order; junction bases with no gene match: 9. The CDR3 length is 14 residues. The CDR3 here is CAWKGESGRNEQFF. The CDR3 nucleotides read TGTGCCTGGAAGGGGGAGAGCGGGAGAAATGAGCAGTTCTTC.

This rearrangement joins TRBV6-5 to TRBJ2-3, with TRBD1 matching 8 bases. The germline V gene encodes CDR1 MNHEY and CDR2 SVGAGI. The CDR3 runs to 15 residues. The V gene end was trimmed by 0 bases and the J gene end by 5 bases; junction bases not matched to a gene: 4. DNA of the CDR3: TGTGCCAGCAGTTACTCAGGCAGGGGGCAAGATACGCAGTATTTT. As protein: CASSYSGRGQDTQYF.

The V call is TRBV5-1, the J call TRBJ1-5; 7 bases match TRBD1. The CDR3 is 15 residues long. Per germline, CDR1 SGHRS and CDR2 YFSETQ. V lost 4 bases to trimming and J lost 11 bases; unmatched junction nucleotides: 15. The CDR3, as DNA: TGCGCCAGCAGCCCGGAAGGGACAGAACAATCAGCCCAGCATTTT. Residues: CASSPEGTEQSAQHF.

A few counts support this clone. The chain couples TRBV6-1 to TRBJ1-1; D unresolved. CDR1 and CDR2 from the germline V gene are MNHNS and SASEGT. With 2 bases removed from V and 2 bases from J, the gap between germline ends came to 9 bases. The length of the CDR3 is 14 residues. The CDR3 bases are TGTGCCAGCAGTGAATTCGGGTTTAACACTGAAGCTTTCTTT. As protein: CASSEFGFNTEAFF.

The chain is built from TRBV4-3 and TRBJ2-7, with D possibly TRBD2 on 6 matching bases. V was clipped by 1 base and J by 2 bases, with 6 bases between them. This CDR3 has 13 amino acids. Per germline, CDR1 LGHNA and CDR2 YSLEER. CDR3 bases: TGCGCCAGCAGCCAAGGACTAGCCTACGAGCAGTACTTC. Translating it yields CASSQGLAYEQYF.

The chain uses TRBV4-2 and TRBJ2-7; TRBD1 matches 9 bases. J gave up 1 base and V 5 bases, and 6 bases lay outside the gene matches. Germline loops: CDR1 LGHNA, CDR2 YNFKEQ. This CDR3 has 15 amino acids. The CDR3 region is CASSSTGGGSYEQYF. CDR3 bases: TGTGCCAGCAGCTCAACAGGGGGCGGGTCCTACGAGCAGTACTTC.

The chain has TRBV29-1 and TRBJ1-4, with D unresolved. The CDR3 loop spans 15 amino acids. V lost 1 base and J 6 bases, leaving 15 bases between the germline ends. Germline CDR1 is SQVTM and CDR2 is ANQGSEA. CDR3 nucleotide sequence: TGCAGCGTTGAAGTTCTAGGCAGAGCCGATGAAAAACTGTTTTTT. Translating gives CSVEVLGRADEKLFF.

V and J are TRBV30 and TRBJ1-6; 11 positions match TRBD1. The CDR3 is made up of 16 amino acids. Germline lookup yields CDR1 GTSNPN and CDR2 SVGIG (reference sequence). With V trimmed by 0 bases and J by 4 bases, 2 bases remained unmatched. The CDR3 DNA reads TGTGCCTGGAGTGTAGGGACAGGGGGATATAATTCACCCCTCCACTTT. Its protein product is CAWSVGTGGYNSPLHF.

There are a few counts of this clone. The V call is TRBV7-9, the J call TRBJ2-7; 8 bases agree with TRBD2. The V and J ends lost 0 bases and 13 bases, in that order; junction bases with no gene match: 8. The CDR3 loop spans 13 amino acids. Germline assignment: CDR1 SEHNR and CDR2 FQNEAQ (reference sequence). The CDR3 sequence: CASSLALAEGLYF. The CDR3 DNA is TGTGCCAGCAGCTTAGCACTAGCGGAGGGATTATACTTC.

This clone was observed many times. This chain uses TRBV5-4 with TRBJ2-3; 8 bases line up with TRBD2. The CDR3 has 17 amino acids. V was clipped by 3 bases and J by 1 base; unmatched bases: 10. Germline V gene sequence: CDR1 SGHNT, CDR2 YYREEE (reference sequence). The CDR3 DNA follows: TGTGCCAGCAGCTCCTTCGGGCGGGAGGTGGGCACAGATACGCAGTATTTT. Translating it yields CASSSFGREVGTDTQYF.

This clone was seen a handful of times. The chain recombines TRBV5-6 with TRBJ1-1; TRBD1 agrees at 8 bases. This CDR3 region has 16 residues. The ends lost 0 bases at V and 10 bases at J; junction bases unmatched: 14. CDR1 is SGHDT and CDR2 is YYEEEE in the germline V gene. This CDR3 is CASSLDRQGARLGAFF. The DNA for the CDR3 is TGTGCCAGCAGCTTGGACCGGCAGGGGGCGCGATTGGGAGCTTTCTTT.

This clone appeared a few times. The gene calls are TRBV7-2 and TRBJ2-7; 7 nucleotides align to TRBD1. Per the germline V gene, CDR1 is SGHTA and CDR2 is FQGNSA. This CDR3 is 16 amino acids long. J gave up 3 bases and V 8 bases, and 16 bases lay outside the gene matches. CDR3 amino acids: CASSPGQPLFGYEQYF. The CDR3 DNA follows: TGTGCCAGCTCCCCGGGACAGCCTCTCTTCGGCTACGAGCAGTACTTC.

The genes are TRBV18 and TRBJ2-1; 12 positions match TRBD2. CDR3 size: 19 residues. Trimming took 1 base from V and 7 from J; bases not matched to a gene: 14. Germline-derived CDR1 and CDR2 are KGHSH and LQKENI. The CDR3 sequence: CASSPLGFETSGRENEQFF. The CDR3 coding sequence is TGTGCCAGCTCACCACTAGGATTTGAGACTAGCGGGAGAGAGAATGAGCAGTTCTTC.

The chain combines TRBV2 with TRBJ2-2; 7 positions match TRBD1. Per the germline V gene, CDR1 is SNHLY and CDR2 is FYNNEI. This CDR3 spans 16 amino acids. V was pared by 10 bases and J by 0 bases, with 11 bases of the junction left unmatched. The CDR3 DNA follows: TGTGCCACCGGGACAGATCATTTCGCGAACACCGGGGAGCTGTTTTTT. As protein: CATGTDHFANTGELFF.

This sequence joins TRBV5-1 and TRBJ2-2, with 10 bases identical to TRBD2. This CDR3 spans 16 amino acids. Germline CDR1 and CDR2: SGHRS and YFSETQ. Germline trimming cut 8 bases from V and 2 bases from J; bases unmatched to any gene: 9. CDR3 bases: TGCGCCAGTCAACGACTAGCGGGTGCTAACACCGGGGAGCTGTTTTTT. Protein product: CASQRLAGANTGELFF.

The table lists this clone with a few counts. The chain links TRBV9 to TRBJ1-5; TRBD1 agrees at 7 bases. Germline CDR1 reads SGDLS; CDR2 reads YYNGEE. Trimming cost V 4 bases and J 2 bases; bases outside gene matches: 3. There are 14 residues in the CDR3. CDR3 DNA sequence: TGTGCCAGCAGCTTTGGACAGGGCAATCAGCCCCAGCATTTT. Residues: CASSFGQGNQPQHF.

CDR3 amino acids: CASSIQGIRGTQYF. The DNA for the CDR3 is TGTGCCAGCAGTATACAGGGGATAAGGGGTACGCAGTATTTT. This sequence joins TRBV28 and TRBJ2-3, with 7 bases that match TRBD1. The V gene end was trimmed by 5 bases and the J gene end by 8 bases; junction bases not matched to a gene: 10. The CDR3 extends over 14 amino acids. Germline CDR1 reads MDHEN; CDR2 reads SYDVKM.

This rearrangement joins TRBV28 to TRBJ2-2; 7 bases map to TRBD1. V shed 3 bases and J 2 bases; nucleotides not matched to a gene: 3. CDR3 length: 15 residues. Germline V lookup: CDR1 MDHEN, CDR2 SYDVKM. The CDR3 loop is CASSFWDSNTGELFF. The CDR3, as DNA: TGTGCCAGCAGTTTTTGGGACAGCAACACCGGGGAGCTGTTTTTT.

This clone has a handful of counts. The genes are TRBV7-9 and TRBJ2-3; tentative D call: TRBD2 (5 bases). CDR1 and CDR2 from the germline V gene are SEHNR and FQNEAQ (reference sequence). The germline V and J ends were trimmed by 5 bases and 8 bases, with 14 bases remaining between them. The CDR3 is made up of 13 amino acids. CDR3 loop: CASSPPGWGTQYF. In DNA form, the CDR3 reads TGTGCCAGCAGCCCACCGGGGTGGGGTACGCAGTATTTT.

V is TRBV10-3 and J is TRBJ2-2, with D maybe TRBD2 (5 bases). The ends were cut back, 0 bases at V and 2 bases at J, with 7 bases in the middle. There are 15 residues in the CDR3. Germline V gene sequence: CDR1 ENHRY, CDR2 SYGVKD. CDR3 DNA sequence: TGTGCCATCAGTGAGTCGGGGAGCAACACCGGGGAGCTGTTTTTT. Its protein is CAISESGSNTGELFF.

The chain joins TRBV7-3 to TRBJ2-2; 12 bases fit TRBD2. The CDR3 length is 17 residues. CDR1 and CDR2 (germline): SGHTA, FQGTGA. J was trimmed by 4 bases and V by 2 bases; bases with no gene match: 5. The CDR3 DNA follows: TGTGCCAGCAGCTTAGTTGGGACTAGCGGGCCCACCGGGGAGCTGTTTTTT. Protein product: CASSLVGTSGPTGELFF.

The chain has TRBV11-3 and TRBJ2-2, with 7 positions matching TRBD1. CDR1 and CDR2 from the germline V gene are SGHNT and YENEEA. J lost 5 bases, V lost 6 bases, and 0 bases had no gene match. The CDR3 sequence is 12 residues long. The CDR3 nucleotides are TGTGCCAGCAGGGGACAGACCGGGGAGCTGTTTTTT. It translates to CASRGQTGELFF.

In its sample, this clone was seen many times. The chain uses TRBV9 and TRBJ2-6, with 8 bases that match TRBD2. The J segment lost 0 bases and the V segment lost 3 bases, leaving 11 bases of the junction unmatched. The germline V gene encodes CDR1 SGDLS and CDR2 YYNGEE. The length of the CDR3 is 19 residues. CDR3 DNA sequence: TGTGCCAGCAGCGCGAGGGGGGCGGGAGGTAGCTCTGGGGCCAACGTCCTGACTTTC. Its protein is CASSARGAGGSSGANVLTF.

This clone was counted only a few times. The chain is built from TRBV5-4 and TRBJ2-2; maybe TRBD2 (5 bases). V was shortened by 1 base and J by 7 bases, with 11 bases between the two germline ends. The CDR3 spans 14 residues. CDR1 is SGHNT and CDR2 is YYREEE in the germline V gene (reference sequence). The CDR3 DNA reads as TGTGCCAGCAGCTTGCGGGCCGGGAACGGGGAGCTGTTTTTT. It codes for CASSLRAGNGELFF.